This is a list of T cell receptor beta chains from one sample in a study of Graves' ophthalmopathy and Graves' hyperthyroidism. Each CDR3 protein is one row after TCRdb ran MiXCR on the multiplex PCR reads. Of about 1.1 million distinct CDR3 sequences in the sample, less than 45% are singletons; the top ten hold roughly 11%. The sequenced sample consisted of peripheral blood or thyroid tissue (not recorded which). The receptors originated from an adult man with Graves' hyperthyroidism. Each CDR3 is given with its conserved first and last residue. The D gene is left open where the match is weak. Clone size is stated in some rows and not others, as once, few, many or a class when expanded.

CDR3 length: 16; D gene: TRBD1; J gene: TRBJ2-7; V gene: TRBV3-1; clone size: few; CDR3 protein: CASSQGRTGAAYEQYF; CDR3 DNA: TGTGCCAGCAGCCAAGGTAGGACAGGTGCAGCCTACGAGCAGTACTTC
CDR3 length: 14; D gene: .; J gene: TRBJ1-3; V gene: TRBV20-1; clone size: .; CDR3 protein: CSAEDRYSGNTIYF; CDR3 DNA: TGCAGTGCTGAGGACCGATACTCTGGAAACACCATATATTTT
CDR3 length: 14; D gene: .; J gene: TRBJ2-3; V gene: TRBV10-1; clone size: .; CDR3 protein: CASSDQASTDTQCF; CDR3 DNA: TGCGCCAGCAGTGATCAAGCTAGCACAGATACGCAGTGTTTT
CDR3 length: 17; D gene: .; J gene: TRBJ1-6; V gene: TRBV15; clone size: .; CDR3 protein: CATSSQGGGVGNSPLHF; CDR3 DNA: TGTGCCACCAGCAGCCAAGGGGGGGGCGTTGGAAATTCACCCCTCCACTTT
CDR3 length: 15; D gene: .; J gene: TRBJ1-5; V gene: TRBV7-2; clone size: many; CDR3 protein: CASSLVVVRNQPQHF; CDR3 DNA: TGTGCCAGCAGCTTAGTTGTGGTTCGCAATCAGCCCCAGCATTTT
CDR3 length: 15; D gene: TRBD2; J gene: TRBJ2-3; V gene: TRBV2; clone size: .; CDR3 protein: CASSETAGGTDTQYF; CDR3 DNA: TGTGCCAGCAGTGAAACAGCGGGGGGCACAGATACGCAGTATTTT
CDR3 length: 13; D gene: .; J gene: TRBJ1-1; V gene: TRBV12-3/TRBV12-4; clone size: many; CDR3 protein: CASNLYASQEAFF; CDR3 DNA: TGTGCCAGCAACCTCTATGCGTCACAAGAAGCTTTCTTT
CDR3 length: 16; D gene: .; J gene: TRBJ2-7; V gene: TRBV6-5; clone size: few; CDR3 protein: CASSYPRHRATSEQYF; CDR3 DNA: TGTGCCAGCAGTTATCCCCGACATAGAGCTACGAGCGAGCAGTACTTC
CDR3 length: 13; D gene: TRBD2; J gene: TRBJ2-7; V gene: TRBV6-2/TRBV6-3; clone size: few; CDR3 protein: CASSYAGVNEQYF; CDR3 DNA: TGTGCCAGCAGTTACGCGGGAGTCAACGAGCAGTACTTC
CDR3 length: 17; D gene: TRBD1; J gene: TRBJ1-5; V gene: TRBV7-2; clone size: .; CDR3 protein: CASSILGPRQGNQPQHF; CDR3 DNA: TGTGCCAGCAGCATATTAGGCCCTAGACAGGGAAATCAGCCCCAGCATTTT
CDR3 length: 11; D gene: .; J gene: TRBJ1-1; V gene: TRBV20-1; clone size: many; CDR3 protein: CSARGVAEAFF; CDR3 DNA: TGCAGTGCTAGGGGGGTGGCTGAAGCTTTCTTT
CDR3 length: 17; D gene: TRBD1; J gene: TRBJ1-2; V gene: TRBV12-3/TRBV12-4; clone size: .; CDR3 protein: CASSLFSGGQGAGGYTF; CDR3 DNA: TGTGCCAGCAGTTTATTCTCCGGGGGACAGGGGGCAGGAGGCTACACCTTC
CDR3 length: 15; D gene: .; J gene: TRBJ2-7; V gene: TRBV7-9; clone size: once; CDR3 protein: CASSLFTGLTYEQYF; CDR3 DNA: TGTGCCAGCAGCTTATTCACGGGTTTGACCTACGAGCAGTACTTC
CDR3 length: 13; D gene: TRBD1; J gene: TRBJ1-5; V gene: TRBV20-1; clone size: .; CDR3 protein: CSAGTGNNQPQHF; CDR3 DNA: TGCAGTGCCGGGACAGGGAACAATCAGCCCCAGCATTTT
CDR3 length: 12; D gene: .; J gene: TRBJ1-5; V gene: TRBV7-2; clone size: .; CDR3 protein: CAGSSVSQPQHF; CDR3 DNA: TGTGCCGGCAGCTCGGTCAGTCAGCCCCAGCATTTT
CDR3 length: 15; D gene: .; J gene: TRBJ2-3; V gene: TRBV5-1; clone size: .; CDR3 protein: CASSFSGKGGDTQYF; CDR3 DNA: TGCGCCAGCAGCTTCTCAGGGAAAGGGGGAGATACGCAGTATTTT
CDR3 length: 14; D gene: TRBD1; J gene: TRBJ2-5; V gene: TRBV25-1; clone size: many; CDR3 protein: CASGRTGGQETQYF; CDR3 DNA: TGTGCCAGCGGACGGACAGGGGGCCAAGAGACCCAGTACTTC
CDR3 length: 13; D gene: .; J gene: TRBJ2-5; V gene: TRBV12-3/TRBV12-4; clone size: few; CDR3 protein: CASLGGGLETQYF; CDR3 DNA: TGTGCCAGCTTAGGAGGGGGGCTGGAGACCCAGTACTTC
CDR3 length: 13; D gene: TRBD1; J gene: TRBJ1-1; V gene: TRBV10-1; clone size: .; CDR3 protein: CASSENRGGKAFF; CDR3 DNA: TGCGCCAGCAGTGAGAACAGGGGAGGTAAAGCTTTCTTT
CDR3 length: 14; D gene: TRBD2; J gene: TRBJ2-3; V gene: TRBV29-1; clone size: .; CDR3 protein: CSGILAGSTDTQYF; CDR3 DNA: TGCAGTGGAATTCTAGCGGGGAGCACAGATACGCAGTATTTT
CDR3 length: 13; D gene: .; J gene: TRBJ1-2; V gene: TRBV5-6; clone size: .; CDR3 protein: CASSLDFGRGYTF; CDR3 DNA: TGTGCCAGCAGCTTGGACTTCGGGCGTGGCTACACCTTC
CDR3 length: 13; D gene: TRBD1; J gene: TRBJ1-2; V gene: TRBV24-1; clone size: .; CDR3 protein: CATSVTGGDGYTF; CDR3 DNA: TGTGCCACCAGCGTAACAGGGGGCGATGGCTACACCTTC
CDR3 length: 16; D gene: TRBD2; J gene: TRBJ2-6; V gene: TRBV12-3/TRBV12-4; clone size: .; CDR3 protein: CASSTWGGAGANVLTF; CDR3 DNA: TGTGCCAGCAGTACCTGGGGGGGGGCTGGGGCCAACGTCCTGACTTTC
CDR3 length: 16; D gene: .; J gene: TRBJ2-7; V gene: TRBV12-3/TRBV12-4; clone size: .; CDR3 protein: CASSPATVRGPYEQYF; CDR3 DNA: TGTGCCAGCAGTCCAGCGACCGTCCGGGGTCCCTACGAGCAGTACTTC
CDR3 length: 15; D gene: TRBD1; J gene: TRBJ2-7; V gene: TRBV6-5; clone size: few; CDR3 protein: CASSSVDRGYYEQYF; CDR3 DNA: TGTGCCAGCAGTAGTGTGGACAGGGGGTACTACGAGCAGTACTTC
CDR3 length: 12; D gene: .; J gene: TRBJ1-2; V gene: TRBV20-1; clone size: .; CDR3 protein: CSARWQYYGYTF; CDR3 DNA: TGCAGTGCTAGATGGCAGTACTATGGCTACACCTTC
CDR3 length: 16; D gene: TRBD2; J gene: TRBJ2-5; V gene: TRBV6-5; clone size: few; CDR3 protein: CASSYTRTSGVETQYF; CDR3 DNA: TGTGCCAGCAGTTACACCAGGACTAGCGGGGTGGAGACCCAGTACTTC
CDR3 length: 19; D gene: TRBD1; J gene: TRBJ1-1; V gene: TRBV15; clone size: many; CDR3 protein: CATSRDRGHEGAQRTEAFF; CDR3 DNA: TGTGCCACCAGCAGAGATAGGGGTCACGAGGGGGCGCAAAGGACTGAAGCTTTCTTT
CDR3 length: 15; D gene: .; J gene: TRBJ1-5; V gene: TRBV4-1; clone size: few; CDR3 protein: CASSQDNPGNQPQHF; CDR3 DNA: TGCGCCAGCAGCCAAGATAATCCAGGGAATCAGCCCCAGCATTTT
CDR3 length: 15; D gene: TRBD1; J gene: TRBJ1-2; V gene: TRBV7-8; clone size: .; CDR3 protein: CASRSGTGNLYGYTF; CDR3 DNA: TGTGCCAGCAGGTCTGGGACAGGGAACCTCTATGGCTACACCTTC
CDR3 length: 13; D gene: .; J gene: TRBJ1-1; V gene: TRBV24-1; clone size: .; CDR3 protein: CSAGGTLNTEAFF; CDR3 DNA: TGCAGTGCTGGGGGGACGTTGAACACTGAAGCTTTCTTT
CDR3 length: 14; D gene: TRBD1; J gene: TRBJ1-6; V gene: TRBV4-1; clone size: .; CDR3 protein: CASSGGQPNSPLHF; CDR3 DNA: TGCGCCAGCAGCGGGGGACAGCCAAATTCACCCCTCCACTTT
CDR3 length: 14; D gene: .; J gene: TRBJ1-4; V gene: TRBV5-1; clone size: few; CDR3 protein: CASSLLGGDEKLFF; CDR3 DNA: TGTGCCAGCAGCTTGTTGGGTGGCGATGAAAAACTGTTTTTT
CDR3 length: 17; D gene: TRBD1; J gene: TRBJ1-4; V gene: TRBV7-9; clone size: many; CDR3 protein: CASSPGQGMTTNEKLFF; CDR3 DNA: TGTGCCAGCAGCCCCGGACAGGGAATGACAACTAATGAAAAACTGTTTTTT
CDR3 length: 14; D gene: TRBD1; J gene: TRBJ1-1; V gene: TRBV10-3; clone size: .; CDR3 protein: CAIRLDRENAEAFF; CDR3 DNA: TGTGCCATCAGATTGGACAGGGAGAACGCTGAAGCTTTCTTT